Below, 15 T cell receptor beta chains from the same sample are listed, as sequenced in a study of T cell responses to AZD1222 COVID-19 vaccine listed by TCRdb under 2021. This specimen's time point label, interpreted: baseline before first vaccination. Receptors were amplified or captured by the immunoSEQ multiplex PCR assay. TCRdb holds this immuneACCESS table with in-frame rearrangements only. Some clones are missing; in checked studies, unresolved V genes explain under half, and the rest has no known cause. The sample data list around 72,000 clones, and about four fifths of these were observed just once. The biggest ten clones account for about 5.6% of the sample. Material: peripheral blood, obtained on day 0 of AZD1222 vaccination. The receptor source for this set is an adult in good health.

The CDR3 DNA reads TGTGCCAGCAGGACAGTCTCCTACAATGAGCAGTTCTTC. This encodes CASRTVSYNEQFF. The chain has TRBV28 and TRBJ2-1, with D possibly being TRBD1 (5 bases). The CDR3 length is 13 residues. Germline CDR1 and CDR2: MDHEN and SYDVKM. The V end lost 6 bases, the J end lost 0 bases, and 6 bases lay between the germline ends.

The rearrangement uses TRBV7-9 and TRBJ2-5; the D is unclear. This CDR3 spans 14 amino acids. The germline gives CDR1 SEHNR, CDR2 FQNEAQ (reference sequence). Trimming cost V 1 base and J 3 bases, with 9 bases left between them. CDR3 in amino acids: CASSLGRGEETQYF. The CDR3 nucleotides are TGTGCCAGCAGCTTAGGCCGTGGGGAAGAGACCCAGTACTTC.

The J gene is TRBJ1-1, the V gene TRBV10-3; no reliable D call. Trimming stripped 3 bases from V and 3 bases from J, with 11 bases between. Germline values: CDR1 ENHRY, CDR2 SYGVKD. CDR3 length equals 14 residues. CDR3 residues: CAISDVPGDTEAFF. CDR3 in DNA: TGTGCCATCAGTGATGTTCCGGGCGACACTGAAGCTTTCTTT.

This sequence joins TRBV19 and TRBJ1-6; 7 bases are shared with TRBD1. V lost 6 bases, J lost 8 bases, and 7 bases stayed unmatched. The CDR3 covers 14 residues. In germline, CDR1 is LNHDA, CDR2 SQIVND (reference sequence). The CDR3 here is CASSLRQGYSPLHF. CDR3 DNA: TGTGCCAGTAGCCTCCGACAGGGTTATTCACCCCTCCACTTT.

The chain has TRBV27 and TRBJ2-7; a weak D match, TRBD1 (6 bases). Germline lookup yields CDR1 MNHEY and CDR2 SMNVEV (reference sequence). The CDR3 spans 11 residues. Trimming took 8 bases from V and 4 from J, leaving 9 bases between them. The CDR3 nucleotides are TGTGCCAGCGCCACAGGGTACGAGCAGTACTTC. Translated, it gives CASATGYEQYF.

The CDR3 sequence is CASSYEGVSTNEKLFF. CDR3 DNA sequence: TGTGCCAGCAGTTACGAAGGGGTGTCAACTAATGAAAAACTGTTTTTT. The gene calls are TRBV6-5 and TRBJ1-4; perhaps TRBD1 as D (5 bases). The germline CDR1 and CDR2 sequences are MNHEY and SVGAGI. The CDR3 has 16 amino acids. V lost 2 bases, J lost 0 bases, and 10 bases lay in between.

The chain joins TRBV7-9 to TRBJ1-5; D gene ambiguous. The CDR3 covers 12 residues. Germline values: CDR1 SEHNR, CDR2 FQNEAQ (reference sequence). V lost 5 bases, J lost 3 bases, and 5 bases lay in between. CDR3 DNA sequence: TGTGCCAGCAGCCAAGACAATCAGCCCCAGCATTTT. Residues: CASSQDNQPQHF.

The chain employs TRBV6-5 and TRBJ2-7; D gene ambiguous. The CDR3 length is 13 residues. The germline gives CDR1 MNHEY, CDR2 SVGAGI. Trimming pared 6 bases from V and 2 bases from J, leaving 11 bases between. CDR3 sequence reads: CASRGSLTYEQYF. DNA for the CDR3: TGTGCCAGCAGGGGTAGCCTCACCTACGAGCAGTACTTC.

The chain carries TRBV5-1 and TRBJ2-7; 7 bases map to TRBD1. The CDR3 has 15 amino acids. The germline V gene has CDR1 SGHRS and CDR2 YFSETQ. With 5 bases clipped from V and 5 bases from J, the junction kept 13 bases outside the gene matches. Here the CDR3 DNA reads TGCGCCAGCAGTTCAACTAGGCCAACAGGGGACGAGCAGTACTTC. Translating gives CASSSTRPTGDEQYF.

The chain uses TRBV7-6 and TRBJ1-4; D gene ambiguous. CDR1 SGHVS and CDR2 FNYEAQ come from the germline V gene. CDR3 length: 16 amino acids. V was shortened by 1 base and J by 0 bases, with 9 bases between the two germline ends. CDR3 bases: TGTGCCAGCAGCTTAGTGCCGGGAACAACTAATGAAAAACTGTTTTTT. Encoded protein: CASSLVPGTTNEKLFF.

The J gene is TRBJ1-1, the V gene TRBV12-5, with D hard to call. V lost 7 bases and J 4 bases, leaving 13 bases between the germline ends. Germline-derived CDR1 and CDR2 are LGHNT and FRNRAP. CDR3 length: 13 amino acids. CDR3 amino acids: CASAKQVGTEAFF. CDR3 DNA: TGTGCTAGTGCCAAGCAAGTAGGCACTGAAGCTTTCTTT.

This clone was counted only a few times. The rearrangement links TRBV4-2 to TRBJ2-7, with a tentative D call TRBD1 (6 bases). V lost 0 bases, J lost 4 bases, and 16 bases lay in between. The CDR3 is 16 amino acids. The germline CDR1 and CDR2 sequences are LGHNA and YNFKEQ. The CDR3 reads CASSQDRQAQGYEQYF. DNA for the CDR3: TGTGCCAGCAGCCAAGACAGACAGGCTCAGGGGTACGAGCAGTACTTC.

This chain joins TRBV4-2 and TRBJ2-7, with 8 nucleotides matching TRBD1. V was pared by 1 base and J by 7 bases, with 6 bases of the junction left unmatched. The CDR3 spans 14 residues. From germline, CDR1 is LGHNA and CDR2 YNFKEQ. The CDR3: CASSQVGQGKEQYF. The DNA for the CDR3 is TGTGCCAGCAGCCAAGTTGGACAGGGTAAAGAGCAGTACTTC.

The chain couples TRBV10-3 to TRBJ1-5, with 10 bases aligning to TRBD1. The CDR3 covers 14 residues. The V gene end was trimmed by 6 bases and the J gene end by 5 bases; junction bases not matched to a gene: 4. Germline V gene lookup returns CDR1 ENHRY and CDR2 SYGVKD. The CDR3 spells CAISRQGADQPQHF. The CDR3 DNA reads TGTGCCATCAGCCGACAGGGGGCAGATCAGCCCCAGCATTTT.

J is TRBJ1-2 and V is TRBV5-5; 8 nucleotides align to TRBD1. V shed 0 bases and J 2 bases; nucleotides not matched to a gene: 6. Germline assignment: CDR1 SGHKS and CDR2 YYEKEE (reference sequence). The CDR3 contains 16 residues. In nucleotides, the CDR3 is TGTGCCAGCAGCTTGGGGACAGGGAGAATAAACTATGGCTACACCTTC. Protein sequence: CASSLGTGRINYGYTF.